This T cell receptor (beta chain) was found in a study of cytomegalovirus exposure and HLA in healthy donors. The germline gives CDR1 MNHEY, CDR2 SVGAGI. V shed 8 bases and J shed 1 base, with 15 bases lying between them. This CDR3 region has 15 residues. Study-level points and caveats: Cytomegalovirus-associated status was assigned to about 170 TCR beta chains. One later analysis, an examination of the 90 to 150 validation repertoires, found that first-cohort TCR clusters tended to co-occur in them.

Method: immunoSEQ multiplex PCR; TCRdb's copy keeps in-frame clones and lacks some. Of fewer than 75,000 clones listed, around 95% were seen once; the top ten hold 3.3%. The table lists this clone with a count of one. The antigen is unknown. The source is a man in his late teens or twenties in good health and CMV-seronegative. The chain is built from TRBV6-5 and TRBJ1-3, with D unclear. The material sequenced was PBMCs. CDR3 in amino acids: CASSRSGVSGNTIYF. CDR3 bases: TGTGCCAGCTCCCGCTCCGGGGTATCTGGAAACACCATATATTTT.